The clone carrying this T cell receptor (beta chain) was seen a handful of times. Its matching antigen is unknown. The data are from a study of T-cell memory formation after mild COVID-19. TCRdb itself ran the 5' RACE reads through MiXCR, one entry per CDR3 protein. The table records fewer than 300,000 distinct CDR3 sequences, more than 15% of them present only once. Overall study results and limits: Clones contracting day 15 to 85 were balanced CD4/CD8; later expanders leaned CD4+.

Material: PBMCs or a T cell subset sorted from them (not recorded which). The receptor was isolated from a man between 18 and 29 years old who had mild COVID-19 (a few samples of this study predate the infection). Cell type and time point are not known.

CDR3: CASSLAHWGNSYEQYV. The CDR3 nucleotides read TGTGCCAGCAGCTTAGCGCACTGGGGGAACTCCTACGAGCAGTACGTC. The V gene is TRBV7-2, the J gene TRBJ2-7; either TRBD1 or TRBD2 may supply D (5 bases each). The length of the CDR3 is 16 residues. Germline CDR1 reads SGHTA; CDR2 reads FQGNSA. Trimming took off 0 bases at V and 0 bases at J, with 12 bases between the two ends.